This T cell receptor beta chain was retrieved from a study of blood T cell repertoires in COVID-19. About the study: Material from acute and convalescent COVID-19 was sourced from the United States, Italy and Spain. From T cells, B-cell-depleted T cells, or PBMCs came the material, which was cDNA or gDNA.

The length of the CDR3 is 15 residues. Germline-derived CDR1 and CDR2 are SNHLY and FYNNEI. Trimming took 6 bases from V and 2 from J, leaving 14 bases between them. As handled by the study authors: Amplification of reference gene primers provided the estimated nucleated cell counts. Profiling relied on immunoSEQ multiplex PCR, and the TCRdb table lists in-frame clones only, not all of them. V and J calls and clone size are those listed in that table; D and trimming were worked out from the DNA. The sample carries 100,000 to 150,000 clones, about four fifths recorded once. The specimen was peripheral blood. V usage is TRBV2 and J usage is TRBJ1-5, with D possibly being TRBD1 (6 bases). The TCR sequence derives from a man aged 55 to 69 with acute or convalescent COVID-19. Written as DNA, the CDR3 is TGTGCCAGCAGGGCCGGGACAACCGGCAATCAGCCCCAGCATTTT. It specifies CASRAGTTGNQPQHF.